Listed here are 17 T cell receptor beta chains from one sample, sequenced in a study of shared T cell receptors in the human thymus. Data came from immunoSEQ multiplex PCR; TCRdb stores just in-frame clones and leaves some out. The sample lists under 450,000 clones; over 90% were seen once. Input material: thymocytes. Receptors were obtained from a human donor.

The rearrangement links TRBV27 to TRBJ2-7; 13 bases agree with TRBD2. J was trimmed by 3 bases and V by 5 bases; bases with no gene match: 7. This CDR3 contains 16 residues. From germline, CDR1 is MNHEY and CDR2 SMNVEV (reference sequence). CDR3 loop: CASSPTSGRSRYEQYF. The CDR3 region has the DNA TGTGCCAGCAGTCCGACTAGCGGGAGGTCCCGCTACGAGCAGTACTTC.

This chain joins TRBV5-6 and TRBJ2-3; 7 positions match TRBD2. The CDR3 is made up of 15 amino acids. With 0 bases clipped from V and 2 bases from J, the junction kept 3 bases outside the gene matches. The germline gives CDR1 SGHDT, CDR2 YYEEEE. Here the CDR3 reads CASSLGGLDTDTQYF. CDR3 nucleotide sequence: TGTGCCAGCAGCTTGGGAGGACTAGACACAGATACGCAGTATTTT. Using reference TRBV5-6 and TRBJ2-3 for the parts outside the CDR3, the full variable domain is DAGVTQSPTHLIKTRGQQVTLRCSPKSGHDTVSWYQQALGQGPQFIFQYYEEEERQRGNFPDRFSGHQFPNYSSELNVNALLLGDSALYLCASSLGGLDTDTQYFGPGTRLTVL.

This sequence joins TRBV7-2 and TRBJ2-1; no clear D gene. The CDR3 is 14 amino acids. V was cut by 7 bases and J by 9 bases, with 19 bases left in between. The germline gives CDR1 SGHTA, CDR2 FQGNSA. CDR3 DNA sequence: TGTGCCAGCACGTGGACGGGCCTGGGTAGTGAGCAGTTCTTC. Translated, it gives CASTWTGLGSEQFF.

The chain couples TRBV28 to TRBJ2-1, with 8 bases fitting TRBD2. CDR1 and CDR2 (germline): MDHEN, SYDVKM. V shed 6 bases and J 15 bases; nucleotides not matched to a gene: 13. The CDR3 length is 13 residues. The CDR3 coding sequence is TGTGCCAGCAGCGACTCTAGCGGGTTATTTCGGTTCTTC. It yields the protein CASSDSSGLFRFF.

J is TRBJ2-7 and V is TRBV4-2; D is undetermined. Germline values: CDR1 LGHNA, CDR2 YNFKEQ. V lost 3 bases to trimming and J lost 5 bases, with 11 bases between them. This CDR3 contains 13 residues. CDR3 in DNA: TGTGCCAGCAGCCAGGCGACGAGGCACGAGCAGTACTTC. Translating gives CASSQATRHEQYF.

The chain combines TRBV27 with TRBJ1-1, with no clear D. Germline lookup yields CDR1 MNHEY and CDR2 SMNVEV (reference sequence). This CDR3 spans 18 amino acids. V lost 6 bases and J 1 base, leaving 24 bases between the germline ends. The CDR3 DNA reads as TGTGCCAGCAGCAGAGCCCTGGGCAGGCGGAGGGAGAACACTGAAGCTTTCTTT. Amino acid sequence: CASSRALGRRRENTEAFF.

V gene TRBV2 combines with J gene TRBJ2-6, with 10 bases identical to TRBD2. The CDR3 runs to 16 residues. The trim removed 8 bases at V and 0 bases at J, leaving 4 bases unmatched. Germline CDR1 reads SNHLY; CDR2 reads FYNNEI. The DNA of the CDR3 is TGTGCCAGCTTTCTAGCGGGAGTCTCTGGGGCCAACGTCCTGACTTTC. This gives the protein CASFLAGVSGANVLTF.

The chain links TRBV4-1 to TRBJ2-6; 7 bases are a match to TRBD2. Germline V gene lookup returns CDR1 MGHRA and CDR2 YSYEKL. J was trimmed by 0 bases and V by 0 bases; bases with no gene match: 14. The CDR3 is made up of 21 amino acids. As DNA, the CDR3 is TGCGCCAGCAGCCAAGATCTCGGGGGGAGTTCCGACTACTCTGGGGCCAACGTCCTGACTTTC. Translation: CASSQDLGGSSDYSGANVLTF.

The CDR3 DNA sequence: TGTGCCAGCAGCCCGGGGAGGGAGGCTTTAAAGGGAACAGATACGCAGTATTTT. Translation: CASSPGREALKGTDTQYF. This chain links TRBV7-3 with TRBJ2-3; 7 nucleotides line up with TRBD2. V gave up 5 bases and J gave up 3 bases; unmatched junction bases: 17. CDR3 size: 18 residues. In germline, CDR1 is SGHTA, CDR2 FQGTGA.

The chain employs TRBV18 and TRBJ1-3, with D possibly TRBD1 on 5 matching bases. The CDR3 loop spans 15 amino acids. The germline V gene encodes CDR1 KGHSH and CDR2 LQKENI. Trimming took off 5 bases at V and 4 bases at J, with 15 bases between the two ends. The CDR3 sequence is CASSSDGTHGNTIYF. CDR3 in DNA: TGTGCCAGCTCATCGGACGGGACCCACGGAAACACCATATATTTT.

The chain uses TRBV10-2 and TRBJ2-4, with 8 bases identical to TRBD1. This CDR3 region has 13 residues. Germline V gene lookup returns CDR1 WSHSY and CDR2 SAAADI. V lost 6 bases, J lost 5 bases, and 3 bases stayed unmatched. The CDR3 DNA reads TGCGCCAGCAGGCGGGGACAGGAAAACATTCAGTACTTC. It codes for CASRRGQENIQYF.

The chain joins TRBV7-9 to TRBJ2-3; D unclear. V shed 1 base and J shed 2 bases, with 19 bases lying between them. There are 18 residues in the CDR3. CDR1 and CDR2 (germline): SEHNR, FQNEAQ (reference sequence). In nucleotides, the CDR3 is TGTGCCAGCAGCTTAGGACCCTTCGCTCAGCAAAACACAGATACGCAGTATTTT. It codes for CASSLGPFAQQNTDTQYF.

This chain connects TRBV6-4 to TRBJ1-2; TRBD1 is a possible D gene (6 bases). The CDR3 has 18 amino acids. Germline CDR1 reads MRHNA; CDR2 reads SNTAGT. Trimming pared 0 bases from V and 8 bases from J, leaving 25 bases between. This CDR3 reads CASSDSPHGKTGGWGYTF. The DNA for the CDR3 is TGTGCCAGCAGTGACTCCCCGCACGGGAAGACAGGCGGTTGGGGCTACACCTTC.

The V call is TRBV7-2, the J call TRBJ1-5, with 7 bases matching TRBD1. The length of the CDR3 is 16 residues. V trimming: 3 bases; J trimming: 2 bases; junction bases outside the gene matches: 7. Germline values: CDR1 SGHTA, CDR2 FQGNSA. CDR3 sequence: CASSLTGLLGNQPQHF. The CDR3 bases are TGTGCCAGCAGCTTGACAGGGTTACTGGGCAATCAGCCCCAGCATTTT.

This chain connects TRBV7-8 to TRBJ2-5; D remains ambiguous. This CDR3 has 14 residues. Between the trimmed V and J ends, which lost 3 bases and 0 bases, there was a span of 8 bases. CDR1 and CDR2 (germline): SGHVS, FQNEAQ. This chain's CDR3 is CASSLEYNQETQYF. The CDR3 DNA follows: TGTGCCAGCAGCTTGGAGTACAACCAAGAGACCCAGTACTTC.

This chain joins TRBV7-8 and TRBJ2-2; 7 nucleotides line up with TRBD1. Per the germline V gene, CDR1 is SGHVS and CDR2 is FQNEAQ. J was trimmed by 5 bases and V by 3 bases; bases with no gene match: 6. The CDR3 sequence is 15 residues long. The CDR3 protein is CASSFDRVATGELFF. The CDR3 bases are TGTGCCAGCAGCTTCGACAGGGTAGCAACCGGGGAGCTGTTTTTT.

The chain couples TRBV7-9 to TRBJ2-2; 7 nucleotides agree with TRBD1. The J segment lost 3 bases and the V segment lost 4 bases, leaving 11 bases of the junction unmatched. The germline V gene has CDR1 SEHNR and CDR2 FQNEAQ (reference sequence). There are 17 residues in the CDR3. CDR3 protein: CASSSSVPDRDTGELFF. The CDR3 DNA sequence: TGTGCCAGCAGCTCCTCCGTTCCCGACAGGGACACCGGGGAGCTGTTTTTT.